This T cell receptor beta chain was sequenced during a study of post-analysis software for immune sequencing data. Unique molecular identifiers featured in each of the TCR beta cDNA libraries. TCRdb reprocessed the PCR reads via MiXCR and lists one record per CDR3 protein. The sample holds 650,000 to 850,000 distinct CDR3 sequences; 53% are singletons and the top ten take over 4%. The sample taken for sequencing was blood. The sequence was collected from a girl aged 5-17 years with multiple sclerosis.

DNA of the CDR3: TGTGCCAGTCGTCAGGAGTCAGATACGCAGTATTTT. Translating it yields CASRQESDTQYF. V gene TRBV2 combines with J gene TRBJ2-3; D unclear. The V gene lost 9 bases and the J gene lost 4 bases, with 11 bases spanning the gap. The germline gives CDR1 SNHLY, CDR2 FYNNEI. The CDR3 has 12 amino acids.